This T cell receptor beta chain was captured in a study of siplizumab effects on memory and regulatory T cells. Findings and caveats of the study: In unstimulated cells, naive T cells appeared more diverse than memory T cells and seemed major alloresponse contributors. Tregs proliferating in siplizumab cultures lacked confirmation of their suppressive function. The alloreactive clones that mapped to unstimulated subsets made up only a minor fraction.

A word on this clone: Its target is unknown.

In germline, CDR1 is MNHEY, CDR2 SVGAGI. Trimming took off 6 bases at V and 7 bases at J, with 13 bases between the two ends. This CDR3 is built from 14 residues. Sequenced by immunoSEQ multiplex PCR; TCRdb stores in-frame clones only, minus some. The sample lists 90,000 to 120,000 clones; over 90% were seen once. Sequencing was performed on Tregs sorted from blood. The V gene is TRBV6-5, the J gene TRBJ1-6; tentative D call: TRBD1 (5 bases). The TCR was taken from a human donor in good health. The CDR3 reads CASRKTRGNSPLHF. The CDR3 nucleotides read TGTGCCAGCAGAAAGACAAGGGGAAATTCACCCCTCCACTTT.